This T cell receptor beta chain was recovered during a study of monozygotic twins with cystic fibrosis. The study, taken as a whole, reports: Co-twins had the most similar V usage for 13 of 16 pairs, J for 8. Nucleotide-identical clonotype sharing was significantly higher within monozygotic CF twin pairs than between unrelated CF individuals. The repertoire was suggested to be naive-dominated, clonality median roughly 0.0091. No link emerged between shared CDR3 counts and age, concordance or severity.

The CDR3 covers 14 residues. With 8 bases clipped from V and 4 bases from J, the junction kept 5 bases outside the gene matches. CDR1 and CDR2 (germline): SEHNR, FQNEAQ (reference sequence). Sequencing was performed with immunoSEQ multiplex PCR; in TCRdb, only in-frame clones are kept and a portion is missing. The data show approximately 34,000 clones, 84% seen once. In regard to this clone: The antigen is undetermined.

The receptor comes from a girl aged 2 to 10 with cystic fibrosis. This chain links TRBV7-9 with TRBJ2-5, with TRBD2 matching over 12 bases. The sequencing input was blood. CDR3 sequence reads: CASLLAGGPETQYF. For the CDR3, the DNA is TGTGCCAGCCTCCTAGCGGGGGGGCCAGAGACCCAGTACTTC.